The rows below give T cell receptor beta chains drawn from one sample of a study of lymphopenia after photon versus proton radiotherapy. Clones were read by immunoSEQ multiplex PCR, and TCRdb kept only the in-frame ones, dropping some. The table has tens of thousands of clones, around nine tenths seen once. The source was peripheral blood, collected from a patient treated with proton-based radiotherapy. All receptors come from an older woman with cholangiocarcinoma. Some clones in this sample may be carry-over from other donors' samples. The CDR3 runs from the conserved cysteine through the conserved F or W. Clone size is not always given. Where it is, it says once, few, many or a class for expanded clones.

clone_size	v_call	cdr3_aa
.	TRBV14	CASSQGAEWLAGGNEQFF
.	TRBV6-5	CASSWIKNTEAFF
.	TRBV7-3	CASSTGMNTEAFF
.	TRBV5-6	CASSLLISGRGKEEQYF
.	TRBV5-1	CASSGGQLFSYNEQFF
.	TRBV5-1	CASSTGLGYSYEQYF
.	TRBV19	CASQGLRQGYEKLFF
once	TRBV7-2	CASSLGGRASGNTIYF
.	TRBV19	CASRRGDTQYF
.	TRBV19	CASSVTGGGQPQHF
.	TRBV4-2	CASSQAGTPTGELFF
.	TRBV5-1	CASRWGGADEQYF
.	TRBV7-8	CASSLRGQSSYEQYF
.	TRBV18	CASSPGAGQRNEKLFF
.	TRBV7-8	CASSLAREGPSGYTF
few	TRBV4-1	CASSQVSDNYGYTF
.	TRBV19	CASTFSGYGYTF
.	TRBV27	CASSFDRSGYEQYF
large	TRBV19	CASSIPGTAYEQYF
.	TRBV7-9	CASSLKGTGTGELFF
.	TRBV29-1	CRLGTGSSYEQYF
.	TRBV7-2	CASSLYGELFF
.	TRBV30	CAWSGQFLPQHF
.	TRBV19	CASSTPTGVEQYF
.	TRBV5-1	CASSFNAGGPGETQYF
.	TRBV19	CATRGPGGPYEQYF
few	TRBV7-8	CASSSQGLNEKLFF
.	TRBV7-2	CASSLGTANEKLFF
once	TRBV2	CAGGTGLNTEAFF
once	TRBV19	CASINNIRGLGTEAFF
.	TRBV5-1	CASSYLAGSTDTQYF
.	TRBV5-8	CASSRRGGYEQYF
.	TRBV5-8	CASSLGRGVNQPQHF
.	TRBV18	CASSPGLAEGEGIQYF
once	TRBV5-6	CASSPDGTAGNTIYF
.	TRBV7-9	CASRTGNSPLHF
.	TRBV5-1	CASSLSGYSYNEQFF
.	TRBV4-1	CASSHIGQGERAFF
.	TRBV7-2	CASSPEGAFANTGELFF
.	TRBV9	CASSPGGYEQYF
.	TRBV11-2	CASSLEADTQYF
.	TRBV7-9	CASSLVGASSYEQYF
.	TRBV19	CASGTGQPNEKLFF
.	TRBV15	CATSREQGGTEAFF
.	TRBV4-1	CASSQPDGRNEQFF
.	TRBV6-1	CASDLTPGAYEQYF
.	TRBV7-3	CASSSHVGRVNTEAFF
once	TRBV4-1	CASSQVTEPRAGYTF
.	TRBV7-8	CASPGNRPSQETQYF
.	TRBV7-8	CASSPFRATGGRMNTEAFF
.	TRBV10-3	CAISQSDGQFF
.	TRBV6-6	CASTLGWMAGELFF
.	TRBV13	CASSHSRGRSDTEAFF
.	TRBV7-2	CASSLGTRETQYF
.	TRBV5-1	CASSLDTNTEAFF
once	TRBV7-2	CASSPRTGGNEKLFF
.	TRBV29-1	CSVKAGLAGRTDTQYF
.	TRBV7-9	CASSLSRVGGYTF
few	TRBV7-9	CASSPLTGAEDQPQHF